This TCR beta chain was sequenced for a study of T-cell reconstitution after alpha-beta-depleted transplantation in children. There are many counts of this clonotype. What it binds is not known. The CDR3 covers 14 residues. V dropped 5 bases and J dropped 4 bases, with 12 bases sitting between them. Unique molecular identifiers were incorporated when the TCRbeta library was constructed. TCRdb fed the PCR reads into MiXCR, producing one record per CDR3 protein. The top ten hold about 4.3% of the sample, which has 180,000 or so distinct CDR3 sequences, just under 6.5% seen once. Broader study findings: Several patients had high TCRbeta diversity at day 60; it came from surviving recipient T cells and thymic progenitors. At one year after transplant, newly produced T cells mostly accounted for T-cell counts and diversity.

The sequence derives from a girl under three years old with combined immunodeficiency, due to receive a stem cell transplant. This chain links TRBV12-3 or TRBV12-4 with TRBJ2-1; D is ambiguous. The starting material was PBMCs, obtained before TCRalphabeta/CD19-depleted stem cell transplant. CDR3 amino acids: CASSNGLRYNEQFF. For the CDR3, the DNA is TGTGCCAGCAGTAACGGCCTCAGGTACAATGAGCAGTTCTTC.